The present TCR beta chain was sequenced within a study of neoadjuvant anti-PD-1 for oral cavity cancer. A note on this clone: The target antigen is unknown.

Study-wide results and limits: Higher pretreatment Treg/Th17 ratios tracked higher pretreatment blood clonality.

The CDR3 covers 15 residues. Germline lookup yields CDR1 WNHNN and CDR2 SYGVQD (reference sequence). V shed 4 bases and J 2 bases; nucleotides not matched to a gene: 7. TCRdb's copy holds only in-frame clones and misses some; the assay was immunoSEQ multiplex PCR. Of around 81,000 clones in the sample, 84% were seen once. Sequencing was performed on PBMCs, taken before nivolumab (anti-PD-1) treatment. The chain links TRBV10-1 to TRBJ2-5, with TRBD1 matching 7 bases. The TCR was taken from a person aged 35-79 years with oral cavity squamous cell carcinoma. The CDR3 region has the DNA TGCGCCAGCAGTGCGGGGACAGCTAATCAAGAGACCCAGTACTTC. Translating it yields CASSAGTANQETQYF.